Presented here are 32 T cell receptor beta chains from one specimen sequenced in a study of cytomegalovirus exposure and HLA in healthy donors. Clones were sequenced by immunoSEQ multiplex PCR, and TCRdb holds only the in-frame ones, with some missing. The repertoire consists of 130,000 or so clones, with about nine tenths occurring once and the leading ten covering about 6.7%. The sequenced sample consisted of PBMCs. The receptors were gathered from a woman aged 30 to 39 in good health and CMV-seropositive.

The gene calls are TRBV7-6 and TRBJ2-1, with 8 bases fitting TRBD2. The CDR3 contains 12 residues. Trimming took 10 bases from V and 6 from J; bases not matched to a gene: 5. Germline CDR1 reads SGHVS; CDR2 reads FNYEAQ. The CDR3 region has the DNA TGTGCCACCGCCGGGACTAGCAATGAGCAGTTCTTC. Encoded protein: CATAGTSNEQFF.

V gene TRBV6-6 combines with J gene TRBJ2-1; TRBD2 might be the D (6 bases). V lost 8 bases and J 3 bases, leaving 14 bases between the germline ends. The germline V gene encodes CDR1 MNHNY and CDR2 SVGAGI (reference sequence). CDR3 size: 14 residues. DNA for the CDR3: TGTGCCAGCTTGGCGGGGTCATTCTACAATGAGCAGTTCTTC. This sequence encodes CASLAGSFYNEQFF.

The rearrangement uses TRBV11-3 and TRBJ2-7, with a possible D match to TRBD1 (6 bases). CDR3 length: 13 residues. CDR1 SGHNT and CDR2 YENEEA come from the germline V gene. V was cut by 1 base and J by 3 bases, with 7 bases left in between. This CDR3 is CASSLGGGYEQYF. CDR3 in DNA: TGTGCCAGCAGCTTAGGAGGGGGCTACGAGCAGTACTTC.

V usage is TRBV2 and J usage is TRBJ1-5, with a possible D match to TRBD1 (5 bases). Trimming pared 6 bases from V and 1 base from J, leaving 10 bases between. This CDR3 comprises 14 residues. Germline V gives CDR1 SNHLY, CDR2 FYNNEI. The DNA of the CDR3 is TGTGCCAGCAGACAGGATGGCAGCAATCAGCCCCAGCATTTT. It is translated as CASRQDGSNQPQHF.

The CDR3 loop is CASSPSGSRYEQYF. The CDR3 bases are TGTGCCAGCAGCCCAAGCGGGAGTCGGTACGAGCAGTACTTC. The chain is built from TRBV28 and TRBJ2-7, with 8 positions matching TRBD2. In germline, CDR1 is MDHEN, CDR2 SYDVKM. With 6 bases clipped from V and 4 bases from J, the junction kept 8 bases outside the gene matches. The CDR3 extends over 14 amino acids.

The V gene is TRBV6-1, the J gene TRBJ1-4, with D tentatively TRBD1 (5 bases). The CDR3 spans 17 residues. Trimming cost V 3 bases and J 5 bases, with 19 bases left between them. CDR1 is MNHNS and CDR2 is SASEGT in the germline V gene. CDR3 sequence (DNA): TGTGCCAGCAGTGACGAGTACGGGGGAGATAGAAATGAAAAACTGTTTTTT. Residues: CASSDEYGGDRNEKLFF.

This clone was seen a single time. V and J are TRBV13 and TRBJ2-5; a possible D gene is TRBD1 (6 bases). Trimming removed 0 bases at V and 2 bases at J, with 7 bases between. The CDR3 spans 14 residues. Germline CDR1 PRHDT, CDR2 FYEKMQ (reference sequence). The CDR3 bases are TGTGCCAGCAGCTTAGGCAGGGGTCAAGAGACCCAGTACTTC. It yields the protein CASSLGRGQETQYF.

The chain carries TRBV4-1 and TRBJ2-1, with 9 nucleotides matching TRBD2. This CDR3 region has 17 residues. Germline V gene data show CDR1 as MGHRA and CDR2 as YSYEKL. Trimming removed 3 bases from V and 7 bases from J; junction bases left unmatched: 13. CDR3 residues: CASSQGTLGTSGNEQFF. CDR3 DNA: TGCGCCAGCAGCCAGGGGACCCTAGGAACTAGCGGGAATGAGCAGTTCTTC.

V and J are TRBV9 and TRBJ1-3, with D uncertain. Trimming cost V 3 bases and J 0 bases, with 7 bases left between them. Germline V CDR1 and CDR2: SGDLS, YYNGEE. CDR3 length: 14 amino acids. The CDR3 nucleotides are TGTGCCAGCAGCGGGCAGATCTCTGGAAACACCATATATTTT. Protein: CASSGQISGNTIYF.

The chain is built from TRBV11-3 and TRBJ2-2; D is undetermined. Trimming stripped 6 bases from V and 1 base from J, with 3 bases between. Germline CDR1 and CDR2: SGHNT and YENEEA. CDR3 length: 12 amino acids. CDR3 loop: CASSKNTGELFF. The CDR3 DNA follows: TGTGCCAGCAGTAAGAACACCGGGGAGCTGTTTTTT.

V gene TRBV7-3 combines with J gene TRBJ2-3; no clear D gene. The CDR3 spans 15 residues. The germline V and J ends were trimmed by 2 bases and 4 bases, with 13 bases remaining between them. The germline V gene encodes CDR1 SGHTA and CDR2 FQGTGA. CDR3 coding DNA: TGTGCCAGCAGCTTAGATTCTAGTTTCGCAGATACGCAGTATTTT. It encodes CASSLDSSFADTQYF.

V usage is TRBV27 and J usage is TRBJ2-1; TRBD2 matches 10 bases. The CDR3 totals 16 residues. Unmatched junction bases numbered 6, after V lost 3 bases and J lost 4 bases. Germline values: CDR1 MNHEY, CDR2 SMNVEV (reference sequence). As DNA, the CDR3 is TGTGCCAGCAGTTTCGGCAGCGGGGGGGCGTACAATGAGCAGTTCTTC. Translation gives CASSFGSGGAYNEQFF.

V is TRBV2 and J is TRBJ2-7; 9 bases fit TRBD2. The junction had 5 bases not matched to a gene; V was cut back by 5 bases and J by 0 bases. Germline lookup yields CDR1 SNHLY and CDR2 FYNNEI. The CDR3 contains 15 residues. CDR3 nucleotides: TGTGCCAGCAGTCTACAAGCGGGGGGCTCCTACGAGCAGTACTTC. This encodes CASSLQAGGSYEQYF.

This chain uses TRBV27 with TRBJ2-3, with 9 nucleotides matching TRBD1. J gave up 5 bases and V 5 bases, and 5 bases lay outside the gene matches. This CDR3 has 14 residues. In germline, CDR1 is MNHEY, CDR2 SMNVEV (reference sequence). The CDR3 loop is CASSPGQGEDTQYF. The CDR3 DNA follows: TGTGCCAGCAGTCCGGGACAGGGCGAAGATACGCAGTATTTT.

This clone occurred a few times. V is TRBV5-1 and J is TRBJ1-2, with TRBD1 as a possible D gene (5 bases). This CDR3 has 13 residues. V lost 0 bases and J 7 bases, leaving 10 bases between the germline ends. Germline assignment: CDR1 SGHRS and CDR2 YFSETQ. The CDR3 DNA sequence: TGCGCCAGCAGCTTGGAGGGGACTACTGGCTACACCTTC. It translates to CASSLEGTTGYTF.

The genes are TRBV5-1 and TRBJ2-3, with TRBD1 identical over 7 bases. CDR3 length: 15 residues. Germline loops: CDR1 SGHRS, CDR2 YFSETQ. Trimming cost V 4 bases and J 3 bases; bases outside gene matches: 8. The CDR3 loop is CASSALDRRTDTQYF. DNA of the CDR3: TGCGCCAGCAGCGCGCTGGACAGGCGGACAGATACGCAGTATTTT. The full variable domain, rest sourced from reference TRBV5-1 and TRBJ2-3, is KAGVTQTPRYLIKTRGQQVTLSCSPISGHRSVSWYQQTPGQGLQFLFEYFSETQRNKGNFPGRFSGRQFSNSRSEMNVSTLELGDSALYLCASSALDRRTDTQYFGPGTRLTVL.

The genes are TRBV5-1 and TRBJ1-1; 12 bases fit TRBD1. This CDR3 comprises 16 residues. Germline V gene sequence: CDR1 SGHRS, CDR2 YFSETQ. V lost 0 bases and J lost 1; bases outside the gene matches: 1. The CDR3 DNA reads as TGCGCCAGCAGCTTGGGGGGACAGGGGGCGAACACTGAAGCTTTCTTT. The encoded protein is CASSLGGQGANTEAFF. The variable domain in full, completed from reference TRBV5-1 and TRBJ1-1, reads KAGVTQTPRYLIKTRGQQVTLSCSPISGHRSVSWYQQTPGQGLQFLFEYFSETQRNKGNFPGRFSGRQFSNSRSEMNVSTLELGDSALYLCASSLGGQGANTEAFFGQGTRLTVV.

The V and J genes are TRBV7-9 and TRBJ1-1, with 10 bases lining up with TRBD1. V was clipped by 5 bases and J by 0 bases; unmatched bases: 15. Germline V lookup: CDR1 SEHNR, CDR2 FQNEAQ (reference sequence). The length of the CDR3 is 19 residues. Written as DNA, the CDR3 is TGTGCCAGCAGCCCGCCCCTGGGACAGGGGAGAGGAGTGAACACTGAAGCTTTCTTT. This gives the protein CASSPPLGQGRGVNTEAFF. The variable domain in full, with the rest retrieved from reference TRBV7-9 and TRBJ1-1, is DTGVSQNPRHKITKRGQNVTFRCDPISEHNRLYWYRQTLGQGPEFLTYFQNEAQLEKSRLLSDRFSAERPKGSFSTLEIQRTEQGDSAMYLCASSPPLGQGRGVNTEAFFGQGTRLTVV.

The CDR3 region is CASSSTPPGYYEQYF. The CDR3, as DNA: TGTGCCAGCAGCTCCACCCCCCCGGGGTACTACGAGCAGTACTTC. The chain uses TRBV28 and TRBJ2-7; possible D gene TRBD2, 5 bases. Germline CDR1 MDHEN, CDR2 SYDVKM. V was pared by 6 bases and J by 3 bases, with 18 bases between. This CDR3 is 15 amino acids long. The full variable domain, rest sourced from reference TRBV28 and TRBJ2-7, is DVKVTQSSRYLVKRTGEKVFLECVQDMDHENMFWYRQDPGLGLRLIYFSYDVKMKEKGDIPEGYSVSREKKERFSLILESASTNQTSMYLCASSSTPPGYYEQYFGPGTRLTVT.

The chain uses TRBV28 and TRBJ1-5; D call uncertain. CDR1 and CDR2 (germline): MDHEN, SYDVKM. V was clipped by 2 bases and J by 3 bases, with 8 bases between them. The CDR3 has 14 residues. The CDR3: CASSLRGVNQPQHF. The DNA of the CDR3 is TGTGCCAGCAGTTTACGGGGTGTCAATCAGCCCCAGCATTTT. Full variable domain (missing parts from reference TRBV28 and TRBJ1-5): DVKVTQSSRYLVKRTGEKVFLECVQDMDHENMFWYRQDPGLGLRLIYFSYDVKMKEKGDIPEGYSVSREKKERFSLILESASTNQTSMYLCASSLRGVNQPQHFGDGTRLSIL.

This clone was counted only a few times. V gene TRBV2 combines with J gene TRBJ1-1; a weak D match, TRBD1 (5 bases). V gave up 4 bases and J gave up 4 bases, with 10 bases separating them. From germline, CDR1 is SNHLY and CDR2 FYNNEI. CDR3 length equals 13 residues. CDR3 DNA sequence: TGTGCCAGCAGTGTAGGGGCCGGCACTGAAGCTTTCTTT. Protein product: CASSVGAGTEAFF.

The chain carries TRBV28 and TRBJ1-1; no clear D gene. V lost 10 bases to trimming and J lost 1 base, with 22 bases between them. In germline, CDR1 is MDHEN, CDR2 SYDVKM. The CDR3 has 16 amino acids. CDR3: CATGTNAGAPNTEAFF. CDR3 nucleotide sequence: TGTGCCACCGGTACCAACGCGGGAGCTCCGAACACTGAAGCTTTCTTT.

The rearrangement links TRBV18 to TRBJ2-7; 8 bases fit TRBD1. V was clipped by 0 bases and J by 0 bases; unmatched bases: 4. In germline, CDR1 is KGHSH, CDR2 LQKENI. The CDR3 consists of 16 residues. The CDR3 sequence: CASSPPIQGGSYEQYF. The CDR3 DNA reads TGTGCCAGCTCACCACCGATACAGGGGGGCTCCTACGAGCAGTACTTC.

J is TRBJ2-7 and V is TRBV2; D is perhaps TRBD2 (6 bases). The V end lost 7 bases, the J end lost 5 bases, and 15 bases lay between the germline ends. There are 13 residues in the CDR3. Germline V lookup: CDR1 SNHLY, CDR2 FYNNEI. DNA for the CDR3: TGTGCCAGCACCCGACTAGAACTCGACGAGCAGTACTTC. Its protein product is CASTRLELDEQYF.

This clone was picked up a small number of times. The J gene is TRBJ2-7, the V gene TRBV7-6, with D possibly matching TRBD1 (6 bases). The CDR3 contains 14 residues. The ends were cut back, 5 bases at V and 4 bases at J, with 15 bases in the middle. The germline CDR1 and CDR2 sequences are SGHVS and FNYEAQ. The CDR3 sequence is CASSPRGRMYEQYF. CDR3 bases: TGTGCCAGCAGCCCCAGGGGTCGAATGTACGAGCAGTACTTC.

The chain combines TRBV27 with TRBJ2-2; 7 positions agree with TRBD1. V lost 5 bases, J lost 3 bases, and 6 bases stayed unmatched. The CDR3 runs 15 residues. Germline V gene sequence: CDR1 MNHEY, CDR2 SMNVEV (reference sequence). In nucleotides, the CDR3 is TGTGCCAGCAGTAAAGACAGGGCGCACACCGGGGAGCTGTTTTTT. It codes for CASSKDRAHTGELFF.

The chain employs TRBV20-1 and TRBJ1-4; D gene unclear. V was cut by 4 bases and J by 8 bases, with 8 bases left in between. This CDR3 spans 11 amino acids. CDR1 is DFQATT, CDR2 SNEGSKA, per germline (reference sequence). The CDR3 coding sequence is TGCAGTGCTACCGCCGAGGAAAAACTGTTTTTT. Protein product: CSATAEEKLFF.

The chain's CDR3 is CASMNPGTGVGEQYF. CDR3 in DNA: TGTGCCAGCATGAACCCCGGGACAGGGGTCGGCGAGCAGTACTTC. The V gene is TRBV28, the J gene TRBJ2-7, with 10 bases matching TRBD1. There are 15 residues in the CDR3. Losses at the gene ends were 7 bases for V and 6 bases for J; bases not matched to a gene: 12. Germline V gene data show CDR1 as MDHEN and CDR2 as SYDVKM.

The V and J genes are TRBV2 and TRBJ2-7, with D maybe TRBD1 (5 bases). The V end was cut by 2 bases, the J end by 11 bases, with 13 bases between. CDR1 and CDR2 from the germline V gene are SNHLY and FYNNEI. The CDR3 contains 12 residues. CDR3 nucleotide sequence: TGTGCCAGCAGTGAAAGCAGGGCAGTAGAGTACTTC. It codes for CASSESRAVEYF. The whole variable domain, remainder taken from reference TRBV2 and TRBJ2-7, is EPEVTQTPSHQVTQMGQEVILRCVPISNHLYFYWYRQILGQKVEFLVSFYNNEISEKSEIFDDQFSVERPDGSNFTLKIRSTKLEDSAMYFCASSESRAVEYFGPGTRLTVT.

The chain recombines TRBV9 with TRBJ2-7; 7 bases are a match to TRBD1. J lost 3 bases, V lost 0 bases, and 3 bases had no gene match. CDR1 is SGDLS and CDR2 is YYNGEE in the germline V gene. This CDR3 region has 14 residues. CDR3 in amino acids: CASSVGTGDYEQYF. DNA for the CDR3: TGTGCCAGCAGCGTAGGGACAGGAGACTACGAGCAGTACTTC.

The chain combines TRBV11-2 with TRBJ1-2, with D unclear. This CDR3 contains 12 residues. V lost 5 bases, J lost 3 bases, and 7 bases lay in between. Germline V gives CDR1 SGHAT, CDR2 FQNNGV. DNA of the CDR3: TGTGCCAGCAGCATTAGCCACTATGGCTACACCTTC. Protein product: CASSISHYGYTF.

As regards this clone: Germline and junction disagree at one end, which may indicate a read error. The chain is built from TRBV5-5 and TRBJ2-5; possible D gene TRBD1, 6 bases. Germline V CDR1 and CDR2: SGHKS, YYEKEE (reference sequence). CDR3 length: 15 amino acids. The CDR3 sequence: CASSLRLSGGGSWDF. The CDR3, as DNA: TGTGCCAGCAGCTTGCGGTTGTCTGGGGGCGGTTCTTGGGACTTC.